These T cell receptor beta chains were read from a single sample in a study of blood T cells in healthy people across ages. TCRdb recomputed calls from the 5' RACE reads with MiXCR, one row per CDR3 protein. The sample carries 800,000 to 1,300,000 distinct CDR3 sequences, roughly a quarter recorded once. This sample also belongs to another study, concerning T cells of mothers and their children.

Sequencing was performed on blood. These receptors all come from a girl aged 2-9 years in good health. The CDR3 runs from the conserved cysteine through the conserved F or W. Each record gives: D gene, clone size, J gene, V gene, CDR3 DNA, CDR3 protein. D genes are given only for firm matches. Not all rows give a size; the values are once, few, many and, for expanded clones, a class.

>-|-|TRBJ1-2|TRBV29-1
TGCAGCGTTCGGCCCGGGTCGGGTAGTGGCTACACCTTC
CSVRPGSGSGYTF
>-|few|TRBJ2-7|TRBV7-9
TGTGCCAGCAGCTTCGCTGGGGCCAACGAGCAGTACTTC
CASSFAGANEQYF
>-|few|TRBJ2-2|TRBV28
TGTGCCAGCATGCAAACTGACCGTGCCGGGGACACCGGGGAGCTGTTTTTT
CASMQTDRAGDTGELFF
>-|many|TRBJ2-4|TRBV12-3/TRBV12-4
TGTGCCAGCAGTTCCCCGGGCAACAGGGACATTCAGTACTTC
CASSSPGNRDIQYF
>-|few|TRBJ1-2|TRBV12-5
TGTGCTAGTGGTCAATATGGCTACACCTTC
CASGQYGYTF
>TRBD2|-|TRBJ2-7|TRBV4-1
TGCGCCAGCAGCCAAGAAGGACTAGCGGACGAGCAGTACTTC
CASSQEGLADEQYF
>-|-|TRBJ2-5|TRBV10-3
TGTGCCATCAGTGAATCGAATAGGCAAGAGACCCAGTACTTC
CAISESNRQETQYF
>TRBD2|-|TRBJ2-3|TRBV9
TGTGCCAGCAGCGGGGCTAGCGGGAGCAGCACAGATACGCAGTATTTT
CASSGASGSSTDTQYF
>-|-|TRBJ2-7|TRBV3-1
TGTGCCAGCAGCCGCGGGACTGCCAGCTCCTACGAGCAGTACTTC
CASSRGTASSYEQYF
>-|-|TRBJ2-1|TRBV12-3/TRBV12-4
TGTGCCAGCAGTTTGCTACTCCAGTTCCATGAGCAGTTCTTC
CASSLLLQFHEQFF
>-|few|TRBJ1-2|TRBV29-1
TGCAGCGTTGGTGTATACAGCGTAGGAGGCTACACCTTC
CSVGVYSVGGYTF
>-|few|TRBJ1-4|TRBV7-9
TGTGCCAGCAGCCCGCCCCGTAGGACTCGGGGTGAAAAACTGTTTTTT
CASSPPRRTRGEKLFF
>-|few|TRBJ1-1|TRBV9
TGTGCCAGCAGCGTAGTGGAGACTGAAGCTTTCTTT
CASSVVETEAFF
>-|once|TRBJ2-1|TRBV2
TGTGCCAGCACGTTATTAAGCGATGAGCAGTTCTTC
CASTLLSDEQFF
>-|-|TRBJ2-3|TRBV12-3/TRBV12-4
TGTGCCAGCAAGGATTTTTCAGATACGCAGTATTTT
CASKDFSDTQYF
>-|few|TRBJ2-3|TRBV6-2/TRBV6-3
TGTGCCAGCATCGGACATCGACTCACAGATACGCAGTATTTT
CASIGHRLTDTQYF
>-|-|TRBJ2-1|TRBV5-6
TGTGCCAGCAGCTTAGGGACCCAGTCCTACAATGAGCAGTTCTTC
CASSLGTQSYNEQFF
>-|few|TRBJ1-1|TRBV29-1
TGCAGCGCAGAGGGACGGCCTGACACTGAAGCTTTCTTT
CSAEGRPDTEAFF
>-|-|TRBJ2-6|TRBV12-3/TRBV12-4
TGTGCCAGCAGTACCCGACAGGCCGGGGCCAACGTCCTGACTTTC
CASSTRQAGANVLTF
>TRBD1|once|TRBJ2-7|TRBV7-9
TGTGCCAGCAGCCCTCCCGGGACAGGGGGAAACGAGCAGTACTTC
CASSPPGTGGNEQYF
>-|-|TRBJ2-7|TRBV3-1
TGTGCCAGCAGCCCCCTGTCGGGGTCCTACGAGCAGTACTTC
CASSPLSGSYEQYF
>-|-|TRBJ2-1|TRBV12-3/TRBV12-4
TGTGCCAGCAGTCTTGACAGGTACCCGCAGTTCTTC
CASSLDRYPQFF
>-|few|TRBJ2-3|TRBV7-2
TGTGCCAGCAGCTTAAACCTCCTTCCCACAGATACGCAGTATTTT
CASSLNLLPTDTQYF
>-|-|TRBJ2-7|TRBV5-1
TGCGCCAGCAGCTTGAACGTGGGAGACGGTGACGAGCAGTACTTC
CASSLNVGDGDEQYF
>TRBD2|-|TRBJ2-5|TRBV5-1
TGCGCCACCCGGGGGGGGCCCACGGAGACCCAGTACTTC
CATRGGPTETQYF
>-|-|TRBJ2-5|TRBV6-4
TGTGCCAGCAGTGAAGGGACCATCGGGACCCAGTACTTC
CASSEGTIGTQYF
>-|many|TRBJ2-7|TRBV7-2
TGTGCCAGCAGCTTAGAGGGGTTCTCCTACGAGCAGTACTTC
CASSLEGFSYEQYF
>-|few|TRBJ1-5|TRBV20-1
TGCAGTGCAGGGGACAGCAATCAGCCCCAGCATTTT
CSAGDSNQPQHF
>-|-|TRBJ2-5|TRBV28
TGTGCCAGCAGCCAAACGGCCATCGGCTCGGAGACCCAGTACTTC
CASSQTAIGSETQYF
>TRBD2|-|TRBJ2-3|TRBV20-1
TGCAGTGCCCCCGGGGCTAGCGGGAGAGCAAGGGGTTTGGCGCAGTATTTT
CSAPGASGRARGLAQYF
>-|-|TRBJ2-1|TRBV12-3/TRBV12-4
TGTGCCAGCAGAACCGGGGACCGATTTAAAAATGAGCAGTTCTTC
CASRTGDRFKNEQFF
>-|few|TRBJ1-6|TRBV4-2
TGTGCCAGCAGCCAGCTAGGGGTCGGGTTAAATTCACCCCTCCACTTT
CASSQLGVGLNSPLHF
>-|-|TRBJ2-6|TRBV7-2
TGTGCCAGCAGCCCATGGGTCTCTGGGGCCAACGTCCTGACTTTC
CASSPWVSGANVLTF
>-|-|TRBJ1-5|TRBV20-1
TGCAGTGCCCCCGGTCCAGGGTACCGTCAGCCCCAGCATTTT
CSAPGPGYRQPQHF
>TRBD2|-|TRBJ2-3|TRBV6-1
TGTGCCAGCAGCCAAACCAGACTAGCGGTAACCAATACCGACACAGATACGCAGTATTTT
CASSQTRLAVTNTDTDTQYF
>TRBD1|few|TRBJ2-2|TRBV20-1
TGCAGTGCTAGAGACAAAGGGTTAATCAACAGGGGGCAGACCGGGGAGCTGTTTTTT
CSARDKGLINRGQTGELFF
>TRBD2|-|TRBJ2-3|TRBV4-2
TGTGCCAGCAGCCAAGGCCGGGGTTTGCAGCGGGGGCCCCAGGATACGCAGTATTTT
CASSQGRGLQRGPQDTQYF
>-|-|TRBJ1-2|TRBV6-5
TGTGCCAGCAGTTACGGGAGGCAGGGATATGGCTACACCTTC
CASSYGRQGYGYTF
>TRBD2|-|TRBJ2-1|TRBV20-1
TGCAGTGCTCAAGGCGTAGCGGGCTCCTACAATGAGCAGTTCTTC
CSAQGVAGSYNEQFF
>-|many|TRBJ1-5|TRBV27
TGTGCCAGCAGTTCTCAGGTAGATCAGCCCCAGCATTTT
CASSSQVDQPQHF
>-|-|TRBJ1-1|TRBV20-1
TGCAGTGCTAGGGTCGACACCGCCTTTGAAGCTTTCTTT
CSARVDTAFEAFF
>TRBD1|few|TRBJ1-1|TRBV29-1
TGCAGCGGACACAGGGGGGGCACTGAAGCTTTCTTT
CSGHRGGTEAFF
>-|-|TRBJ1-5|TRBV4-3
TGCGCCAGCAGCCAAGATCCAGGGCTCAATCAGCCCCAGCATTTT
CASSQDPGLNQPQHF
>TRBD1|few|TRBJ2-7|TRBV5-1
TGCGCCAGCAGCGTAAACAGGGGCTACGAGCAGTACTTC
CASSVNRGYEQYF
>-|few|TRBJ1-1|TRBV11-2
TGTGCCAGCAGGTCCCTAGGCCTGAACACTGAAGCTTTCTTT
CASRSLGLNTEAFF
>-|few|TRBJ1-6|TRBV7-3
TGTGCCAGCAGCCCAGGGGTGGGCCGCTCACCCCTCCACTTT
CASSPGVGRSPLHF
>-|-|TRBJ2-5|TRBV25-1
TGTGCCAGCAGTGAATGGACAGAGATCCAAGAGACCCAGTACTTC
CASSEWTEIQETQYF
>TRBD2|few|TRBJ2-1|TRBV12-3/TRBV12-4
TGTGCCAGTGGGTCAGCGGGAGTGGACAATGAGCAGTTCTTC
CASGSAGVDNEQFF
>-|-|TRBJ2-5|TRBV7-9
TGTGCCAGCAGCTATGGGGACCCGAACCTTCAAGAGACCCAGTACTTC
CASSYGDPNLQETQYF
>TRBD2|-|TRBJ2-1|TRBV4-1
TGCGCCAGCAGCCAAGATATCGACTGGCGGGAGTACAATGAGCAGTTCTTC
CASSQDIDWREYNEQFF